Presented here are 13 T cell receptor beta chains from one specimen sequenced in a study of PD-1 blockade in classical Hodgkin lymphoma. Documented time point: cycle 4 day 1 (C4D1), after about 6 weeks of nivolumab. There was relapse after autologous stem cell transplantation in every patient, and there was variation in brentuximab vedotin exposure. TCRdb's copy holds only in-frame clones and misses some; the assay was immunoSEQ multiplex PCR. Of approximately 90,000 clones listed, under 85% are singletons. Here the sequenced sample was peripheral blood mononuclear cells (PBMCs), taken before the fourth cycle of nivolumab. All receptors derive from a human donor with classical Hodgkin lymphoma.

V usage is TRBV4-1 and J usage is TRBJ2-3; no clear D. This CDR3 has 13 residues. The V gene lost 5 bases and the J gene lost 4 bases, with 10 bases spanning the gap. The V gene's germline CDR1 is MGHRA and CDR2 YSYEKL. The CDR3 region has the DNA TGCGCCAGCAGCACCACAACCTCAGATACGCAGTATTTT. It is translated as CASSTTTSDTQYF.

V usage is TRBV5-6 and J usage is TRBJ1-2; a weak D match, TRBD1 (5 bases). Between the trimmed V and J ends, which lost 3 bases and 2 bases, there was a span of 14 bases. The CDR3 loop spans 15 amino acids. Germline CDR1 and CDR2: SGHDT and YYEEEE. Here the CDR3 reads CASSSPQTANYGYTF. The CDR3 DNA reads TGTGCCAGCAGCTCCCCCCAGACAGCGAACTATGGCTACACCTTC.

DNA of the CDR3: TGTGCCAACTCCGGACTAGTCGTGGATACGCAGTATTTT. As protein: CANSGLVVDTQYF. The V and J genes are TRBV2 and TRBJ2-3, with 7 nucleotides matching TRBD2. Unmatched junction bases numbered 10, after V lost 10 bases and J lost 6 bases. This CDR3 is 13 amino acids long. Germline V gene sequence: CDR1 SNHLY, CDR2 FYNNEI.

The chain uses TRBV6-1 and TRBJ1-5; D not resolved. CDR3 length equals 15 residues. The V end was cut by 2 bases, the J end by 1 base, with 9 bases between. Germline CDR1 reads MNHNS; CDR2 reads SASEGT. The CDR3 bases are TGTGCCAGCAGTGAATGGCAGAACAGCAATCAGCCCCAGCATTTT. Translating gives CASSEWQNSNQPQHF.

The gene calls are TRBV7-9 and TRBJ1-2; 8 bases are a match to TRBD1. J gave up 8 bases and V 4 bases, and 12 bases lay outside the gene matches. CDR1 SEHNR and CDR2 FQNEAQ come from the germline V gene (reference sequence). The CDR3 contains 15 residues. The CDR3 loop is CASSSYRGDVKGYTF. CDR3 DNA sequence: TGTGCCAGCAGCTCGTACAGGGGGGATGTTAAAGGCTACACCTTC.

The sample holds a few counts of this clone. This chain uses TRBV15 with TRBJ2-3, with a tentative D call TRBD2 (6 bases). V lost 0 bases, J lost 6 bases, and 10 bases lay in between. Germline V gene sequence: CDR1 LNHNV, CDR2 YYDKDF (reference sequence). The CDR3 runs to 14 residues. Written as DNA, the CDR3 is TGTGCCACCAGCAGAGATCGGGAGTACGATACGCAGTATTTT. Amino acid sequence: CATSRDREYDTQYF. The full variable domain, completed using reference TRBV15 and TRBJ2-3, is DAMVIQNPRYQVTQFGKPVTLSCSQTLNHNVMYWYQQKSSQAPKLLFHYYDKDFNNEADTPDNFQSRRPNTSFCFLDIRSPGLGDTAMYLCATSRDREYDTQYFGPGTRLTVL.

The chain uses TRBV4-2 and TRBJ2-1; 16 nucleotides agree with TRBD2. The germline V gene encodes CDR1 LGHNA and CDR2 YNFKEQ. V was pared by 5 bases and J by 1 base, with 5 bases of the junction left unmatched. The CDR3 loop spans 18 amino acids. The CDR3: CASSVGTSGRVSYNEQFF. CDR3 sequence (DNA): TGTGCCAGCAGCGTAGGGACTAGCGGGAGGGTATCCTACAATGAGCAGTTCTTC.

The rearrangement links TRBV7-2 to TRBJ2-7; 13 bases line up with TRBD2. V gave up 5 bases and J gave up 3 bases; unmatched junction bases: 1. Germline V gene data show CDR1 as SGHTA and CDR2 as FQGNSA. This CDR3 region has 14 residues. Written as DNA, the CDR3 is TGTGCCAGCAGCCGGACTAGCGGGAGCTACGAGCAGTACTTC. As protein: CASSRTSGSYEQYF.

This chain connects TRBV5-8 to TRBJ2-6, with 7 bases matching TRBD1. CDR3 length: 15 residues. Trimming at V came to 6 bases and at J to 2 bases, leaving 5 bases not matched to a gene. Per the germline V gene, CDR1 is SGHTS and CDR2 is YDEGEE. CDR3 region: CASTTQGPGANVLTF. CDR3 DNA sequence: TGTGCCAGCACCACACAGGGGCCTGGGGCCAACGTCCTGACTTTC. Drawing the rest from reference TRBV5-8 and TRBJ2-6, the complete variable domain is EAGVTQSPTHLIKTRGQQATLRCSPISGHTSVYWYQQALGLGLQFLLWYDEGEERNRGNFPPRFSGRQFPNYSSELNVNALELEDSALYLCASTTQGPGANVLTFGAGSRLTVL.

This clone was seen only a few times. This chain links TRBV6-5 with TRBJ1-5; TRBD1 matches at 7 bases. V lost 6 bases to trimming and J lost 4 bases; unmatched junction nucleotides: 3. This CDR3 spans 13 amino acids. Germline CDR1 and CDR2: MNHEY and SVGAGI. This CDR3 is CASSNRGNQPQHF. CDR3 sequence (DNA): TGTGCCAGCAGCAACAGGGGTAATCAGCCCCAGCATTTT.

Only a few counts were recorded for this clone. This chain's CDR3 is CASSIGYNYYEQYF. In DNA, the CDR3 is TGTGCCAGTAGTATAGGATATAATTACTACGAGCAGTACTTC. V is TRBV19 and J is TRBJ2-7; D is unresolved. The CDR3 runs 14 residues. V was shortened by 1 base and J by 3 bases, with 10 bases between the two germline ends. Germline V lookup: CDR1 LNHDA, CDR2 SQIVND (reference sequence).

This chain joins TRBV9 and TRBJ1-5, with no clear D. V lost 0 bases to trimming and J lost 6 bases, with 7 bases between them. The CDR3 spans 13 residues. Germline lookup yields CDR1 SGDLS and CDR2 YYNGEE. The CDR3 nucleotides are TGTGCCAGCAGCGTAGACGAGGGTCAGCCCCAGCATTTT. Protein: CASSVDEGQPQHF.

V is TRBV7-8 and J is TRBJ1-2; TRBD1 aligns across 8 bases. This CDR3 contains 15 residues. After removal of 6 bases from V and 5 bases from J, the junction contained 11 bases not matched to a gene. Germline-derived CDR1 and CDR2 are SGHVS and FQNEAQ. The CDR3 reads CASSPYSGGAYGYTF. As DNA, the CDR3 is TGTGCCAGCAGTCCCTATTCAGGGGGCGCTTATGGCTACACCTTC.